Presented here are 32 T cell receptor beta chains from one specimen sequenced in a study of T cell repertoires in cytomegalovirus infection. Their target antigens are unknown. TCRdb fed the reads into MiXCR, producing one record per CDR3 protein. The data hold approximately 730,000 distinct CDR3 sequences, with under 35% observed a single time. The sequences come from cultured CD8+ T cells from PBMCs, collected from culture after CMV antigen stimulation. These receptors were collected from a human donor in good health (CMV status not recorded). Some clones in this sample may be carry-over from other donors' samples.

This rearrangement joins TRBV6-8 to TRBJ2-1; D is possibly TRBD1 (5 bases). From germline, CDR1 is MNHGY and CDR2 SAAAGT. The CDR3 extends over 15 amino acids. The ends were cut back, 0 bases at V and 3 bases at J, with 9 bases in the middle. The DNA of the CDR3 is TGTGCCAGCAGTTACTCGGAAGGGGACTACAATGAGCAGTTCTTC. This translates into CASSYSEGDYNEQFF.

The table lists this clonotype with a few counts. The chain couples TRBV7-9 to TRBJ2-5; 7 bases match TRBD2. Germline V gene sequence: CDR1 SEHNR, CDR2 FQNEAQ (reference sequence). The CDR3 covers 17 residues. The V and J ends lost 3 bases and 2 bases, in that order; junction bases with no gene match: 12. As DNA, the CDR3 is TGTGCCAGCAGCTTTACCCCAGGCCTAGCGGTTCAAGAGACCCAGTACTTC. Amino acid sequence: CASSFTPGLAVQETQYF. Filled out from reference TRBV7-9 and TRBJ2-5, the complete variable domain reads DTGVSQNPRHKITKRGQNVTFRCDPISEHNRLYWYRQTLGQGPEFLTYFQNEAQLEKSRLLSDRFSAERPKGSFSTLEIQRTEQGDSAMYLCASSFTPGLAVQETQYFGPGTRLLVL.

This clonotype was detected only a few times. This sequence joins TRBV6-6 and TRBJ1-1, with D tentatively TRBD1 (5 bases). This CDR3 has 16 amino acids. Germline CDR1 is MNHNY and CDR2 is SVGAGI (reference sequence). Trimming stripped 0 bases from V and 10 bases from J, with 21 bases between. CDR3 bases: TGTGCCAGCAGTTACTCGATAGCAGCCAGGGACCGGAGAGCTTTCTTT. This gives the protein CASSYSIAARDRRAFF.

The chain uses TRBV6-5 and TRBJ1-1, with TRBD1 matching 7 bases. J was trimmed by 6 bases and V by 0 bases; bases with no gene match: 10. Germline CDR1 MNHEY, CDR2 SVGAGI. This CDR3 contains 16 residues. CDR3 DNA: TGTGCCAGCAGTTACTCTATAGGACAGGCAGGAGCTGAAGCTTTCTTT. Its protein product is CASSYSIGQAGAEAFF.

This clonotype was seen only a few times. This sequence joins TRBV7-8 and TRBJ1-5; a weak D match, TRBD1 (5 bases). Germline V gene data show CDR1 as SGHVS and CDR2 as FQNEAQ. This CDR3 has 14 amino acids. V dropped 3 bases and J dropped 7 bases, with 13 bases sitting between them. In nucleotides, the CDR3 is TGTGCCAGCAGCTTTAAGACAGTGGTCCAGCCCCAGCATTTT. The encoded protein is CASSFKTVVQPQHF.

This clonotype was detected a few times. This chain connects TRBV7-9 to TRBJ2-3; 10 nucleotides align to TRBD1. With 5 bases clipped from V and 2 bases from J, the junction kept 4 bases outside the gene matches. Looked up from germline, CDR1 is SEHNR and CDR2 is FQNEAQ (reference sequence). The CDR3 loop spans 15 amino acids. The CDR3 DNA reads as TGTGCCAGCAGCCCCGGGACAGGGGTCACAGATACGCAGTATTTT. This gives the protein CASSPGTGVTDTQYF. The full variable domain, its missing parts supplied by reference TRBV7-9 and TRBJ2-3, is DTGVSQNPRHKITKRGQNVTFRCDPISEHNRLYWYRQTLGQGPEFLTYFQNEAQLEKSRLLSDRFSAERPKGSFSTLEIQRTEQGDSAMYLCASSPGTGVTDTQYFGPGTRLTVL.

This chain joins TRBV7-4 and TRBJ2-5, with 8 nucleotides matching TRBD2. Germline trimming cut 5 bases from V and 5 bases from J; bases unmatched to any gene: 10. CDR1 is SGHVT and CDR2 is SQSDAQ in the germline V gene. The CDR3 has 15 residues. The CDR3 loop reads CASSRTDTGGETQYF. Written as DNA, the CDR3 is TGTGCCAGCAGCAGAACGGACACGGGGGGGGAGACCCAGTACTTC.

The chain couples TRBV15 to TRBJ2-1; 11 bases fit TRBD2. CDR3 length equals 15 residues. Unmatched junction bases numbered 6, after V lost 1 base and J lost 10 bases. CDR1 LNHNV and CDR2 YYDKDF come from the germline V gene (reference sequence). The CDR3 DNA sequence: TGTGCCACCAGCAGAGGTAGCGGGGGGGCCAGCGAGCAGTTCTTC. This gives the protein CATSRGSGGASEQFF.

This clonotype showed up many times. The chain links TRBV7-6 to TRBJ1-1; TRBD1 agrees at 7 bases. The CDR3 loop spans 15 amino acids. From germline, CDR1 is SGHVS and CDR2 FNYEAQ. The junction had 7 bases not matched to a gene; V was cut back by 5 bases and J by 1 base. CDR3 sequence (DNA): TGTGCCAGCAGCCCCCAGGGGGGCGGGAACACTGAAGCTTTCTTT. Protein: CASSPQGGGNTEAFF.

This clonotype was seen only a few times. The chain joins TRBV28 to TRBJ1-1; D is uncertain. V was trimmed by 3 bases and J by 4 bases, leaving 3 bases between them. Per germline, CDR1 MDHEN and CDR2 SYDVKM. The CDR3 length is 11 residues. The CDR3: CASSFTTEAFF. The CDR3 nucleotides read TGTGCCAGCAGTTTCACCACTGAAGCTTTCTTT.

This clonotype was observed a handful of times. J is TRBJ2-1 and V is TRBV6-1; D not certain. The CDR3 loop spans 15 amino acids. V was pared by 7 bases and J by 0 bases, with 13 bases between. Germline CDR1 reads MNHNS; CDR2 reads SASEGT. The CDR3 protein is CASNLGPHSYNEQFF. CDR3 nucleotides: TGTGCCAGCAACTTGGGCCCTCACTCCTACAATGAGCAGTTCTTC.

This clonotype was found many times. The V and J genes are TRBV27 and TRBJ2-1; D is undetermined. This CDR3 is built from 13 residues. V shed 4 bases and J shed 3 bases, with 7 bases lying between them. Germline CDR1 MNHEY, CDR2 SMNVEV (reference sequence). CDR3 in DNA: TGTGCCAGCAGTTCCCGAGTCTACAATGAGCAGTTCTTC. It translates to CASSSRVYNEQFF.

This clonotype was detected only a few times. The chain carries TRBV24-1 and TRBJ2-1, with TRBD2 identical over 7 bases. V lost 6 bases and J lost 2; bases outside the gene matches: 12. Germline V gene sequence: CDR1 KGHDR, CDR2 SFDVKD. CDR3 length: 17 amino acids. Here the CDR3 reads CATSPIAGAGAYNEQFF. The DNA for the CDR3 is TGTGCCACCAGTCCCATAGCGGGCGCCGGGGCCTACAATGAGCAGTTCTTC.

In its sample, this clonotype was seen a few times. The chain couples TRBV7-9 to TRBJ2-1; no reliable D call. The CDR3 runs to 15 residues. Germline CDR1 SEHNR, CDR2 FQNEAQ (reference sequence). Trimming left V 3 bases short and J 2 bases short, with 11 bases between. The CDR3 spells CASSFSEYPYNEQFF. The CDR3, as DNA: TGTGCCAGCAGCTTCTCAGAATACCCCTACAATGAGCAGTTCTTC.

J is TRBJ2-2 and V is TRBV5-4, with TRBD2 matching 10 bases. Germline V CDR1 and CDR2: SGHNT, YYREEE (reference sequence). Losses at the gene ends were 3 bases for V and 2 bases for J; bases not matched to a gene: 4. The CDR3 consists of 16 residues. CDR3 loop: CASSWWTSGNTGELFF. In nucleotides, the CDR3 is TGTGCCAGCAGCTGGTGGACTAGCGGTAACACCGGGGAGCTGTTTTTT.

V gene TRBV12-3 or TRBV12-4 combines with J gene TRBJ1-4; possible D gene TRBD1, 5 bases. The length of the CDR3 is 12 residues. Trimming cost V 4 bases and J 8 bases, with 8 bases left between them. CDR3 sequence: CASSSYREKLFF. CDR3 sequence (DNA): TGTGCCAGCAGTTCTTACAGGGAAAAACTGTTTTTT.

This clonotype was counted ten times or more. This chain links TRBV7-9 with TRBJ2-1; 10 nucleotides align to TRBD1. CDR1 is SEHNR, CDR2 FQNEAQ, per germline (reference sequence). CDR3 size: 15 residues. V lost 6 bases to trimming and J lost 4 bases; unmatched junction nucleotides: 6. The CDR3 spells CASSSPGQGYNEQFF. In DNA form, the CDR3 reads TGTGCCAGCAGTTCTCCGGGACAGGGGTACAATGAGCAGTTCTTC. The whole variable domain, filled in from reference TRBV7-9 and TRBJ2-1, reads DTGVSQNPRHKITKRGQNVTFRCDPISEHNRLYWYRQTLGQGPEFLTYFQNEAQLEKSRLLSDRFSAERPKGSFSTLEIQRTEQGDSAMYLCASSSPGQGYNEQFFGPGTRLTVL.

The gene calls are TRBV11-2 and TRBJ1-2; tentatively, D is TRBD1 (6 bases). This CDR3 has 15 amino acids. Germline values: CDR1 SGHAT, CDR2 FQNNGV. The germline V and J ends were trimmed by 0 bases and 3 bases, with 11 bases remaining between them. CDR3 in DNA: TGTGCCAGCAGCTTAGAACAGGGACCCCACTATGGCTACACCTTC. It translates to CASSLEQGPHYGYTF.

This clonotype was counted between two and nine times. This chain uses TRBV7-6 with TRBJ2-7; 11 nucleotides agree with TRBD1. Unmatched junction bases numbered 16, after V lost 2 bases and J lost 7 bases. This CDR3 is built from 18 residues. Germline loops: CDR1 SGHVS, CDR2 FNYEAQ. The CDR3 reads CASSLRGPLDRGLSEQYF. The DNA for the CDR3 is TGTGCCAGCAGCTTAAGGGGTCCGCTGGACAGGGGGCTTTCGGAGCAGTACTTC.

The CDR3 DNA reads TGTGCCAGCCAAATTTCCCCTAATCAGCCCCAGCATTTT. Protein sequence: CASQISPNQPQHF. The chain couples TRBV12-3 or TRBV12-4 to TRBJ1-5; D not certain. This CDR3 is built from 13 residues. Trimming removed 8 bases at V and 4 bases at J, with 12 bases between.

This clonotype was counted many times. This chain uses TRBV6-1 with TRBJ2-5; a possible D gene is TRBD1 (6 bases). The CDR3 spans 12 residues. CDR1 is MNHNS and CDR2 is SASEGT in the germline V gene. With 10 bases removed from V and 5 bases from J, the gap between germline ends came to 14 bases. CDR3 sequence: CATTGPVETQYF. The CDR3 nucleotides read TGTGCCACTACAGGGCCGGTGGAGACCCAGTACTTC.

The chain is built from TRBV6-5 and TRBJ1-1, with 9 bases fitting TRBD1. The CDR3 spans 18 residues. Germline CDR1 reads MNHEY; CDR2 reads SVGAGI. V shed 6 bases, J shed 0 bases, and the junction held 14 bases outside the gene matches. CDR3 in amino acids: CASSRYVPGQGLNTEAFF. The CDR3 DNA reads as TGTGCCAGCAGCCGGTACGTCCCGGGACAGGGATTGAACACTGAAGCTTTCTTT.

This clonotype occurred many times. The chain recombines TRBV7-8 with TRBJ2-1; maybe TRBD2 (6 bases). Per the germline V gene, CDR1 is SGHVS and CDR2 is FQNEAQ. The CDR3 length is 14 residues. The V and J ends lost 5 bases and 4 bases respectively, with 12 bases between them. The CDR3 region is CASSPLGTYNEQFF. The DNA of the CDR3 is TGTGCCAGCAGCCCCCTCGGGACTTACAATGAGCAGTTCTTC.

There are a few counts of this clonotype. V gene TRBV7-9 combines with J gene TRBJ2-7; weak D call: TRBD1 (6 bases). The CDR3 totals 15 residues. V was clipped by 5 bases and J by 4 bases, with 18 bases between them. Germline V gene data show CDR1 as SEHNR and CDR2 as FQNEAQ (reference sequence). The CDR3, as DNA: TGTGCCAGCAGCGACTCAGGGACATCCATATACGAGCAGTACTTC. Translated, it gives CASSDSGTSIYEQYF.

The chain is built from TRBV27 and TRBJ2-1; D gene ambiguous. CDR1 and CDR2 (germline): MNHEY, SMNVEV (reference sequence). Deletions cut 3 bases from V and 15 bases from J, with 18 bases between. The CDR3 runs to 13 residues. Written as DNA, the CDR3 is TGTGCCAGCAGTTTTACCGGGCCCCTTGACGCGTTCTTC. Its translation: CASSFTGPLDAFF.

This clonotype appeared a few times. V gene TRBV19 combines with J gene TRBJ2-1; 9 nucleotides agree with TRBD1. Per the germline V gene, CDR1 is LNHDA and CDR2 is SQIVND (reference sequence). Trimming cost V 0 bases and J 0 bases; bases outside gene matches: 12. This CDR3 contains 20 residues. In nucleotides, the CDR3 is TGTGCCAGTAGTATAGACTCGACAGGGGGTGGGATAAGCTCCTACAATGAGCAGTTCTTC. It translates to CASSIDSTGGGISSYNEQFF.

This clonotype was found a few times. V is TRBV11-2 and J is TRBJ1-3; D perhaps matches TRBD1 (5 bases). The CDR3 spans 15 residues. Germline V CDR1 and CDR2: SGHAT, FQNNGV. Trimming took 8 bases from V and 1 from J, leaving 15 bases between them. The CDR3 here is CASGKGDRSGNTIYF. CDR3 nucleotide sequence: TGTGCCAGCGGAAAAGGGGATAGGTCTGGAAACACCATATATTTT.

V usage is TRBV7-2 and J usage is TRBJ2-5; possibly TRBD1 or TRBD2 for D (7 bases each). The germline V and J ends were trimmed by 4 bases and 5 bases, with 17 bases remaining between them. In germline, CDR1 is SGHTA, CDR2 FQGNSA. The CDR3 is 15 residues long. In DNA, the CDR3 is TGTGCCAGCAGCTCAGGGGGGGGGGGCCGCGAGACCCAGTACTTC. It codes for CASSSGGGGRETQYF.

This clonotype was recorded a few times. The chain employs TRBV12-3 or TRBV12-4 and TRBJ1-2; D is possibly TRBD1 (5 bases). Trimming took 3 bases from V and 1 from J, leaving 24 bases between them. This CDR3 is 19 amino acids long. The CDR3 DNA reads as TGTGCCAGCAGTTTCAAAGGCGGTGGTGAAAGGGGAATTAACTATGGCTACACCTTC. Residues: CASSFKGGGERGINYGYTF.

The CDR3 DNA sequence: TGTGCCAGCAGTTCAACGGCCGGCCCAGATACGCAGTATTTT. This encodes CASSSTAGPDTQYF. The V gene is TRBV12-3 or TRBV12-4, the J gene TRBJ2-3; D remains ambiguous. There are 14 residues in the CDR3. V shed 4 bases and J shed 4 bases, with 12 bases lying between them.

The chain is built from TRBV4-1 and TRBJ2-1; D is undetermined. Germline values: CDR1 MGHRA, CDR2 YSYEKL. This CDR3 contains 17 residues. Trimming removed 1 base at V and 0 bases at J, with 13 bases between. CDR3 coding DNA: TGCGCCAGCAGCCAAGGCCTTCTCCTTCTCTCCTACAATGAGCAGTTCTTC. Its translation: CASSQGLLLLSYNEQFF.

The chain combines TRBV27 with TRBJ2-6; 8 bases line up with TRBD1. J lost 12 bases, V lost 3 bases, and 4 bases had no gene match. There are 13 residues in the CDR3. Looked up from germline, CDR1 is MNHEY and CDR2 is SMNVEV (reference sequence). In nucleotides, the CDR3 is TGTGCCAGCAGTTTCCCAGGGGGCAGCGTCCTGACTTTC. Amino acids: CASSFPGGSVLTF. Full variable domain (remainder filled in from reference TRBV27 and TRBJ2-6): EAQVTQNPRYLITVTGKKLTVTCSQNMNHEYMSWYRQDPGLGLRQIYYSMNVEVTDKGDVPEGYKVSRKEKRNFPLILESPSPNQTSLYFCASSFPGGSVLTFGAGSRLTVL.